In this sample, the clone carrying this TCR beta chain turned up once. What it binds is unknown. The V gene's germline CDR1 is MNHEY and CDR2 SVGAGI. The CDR3 runs to 13 residues. Deletions cut 5 bases from V and 6 bases from J, with 11 bases between. The sample belongs to a study of regulatory dendritic cells for organ transplantation. Sequencing used immunoSEQ multiplex PCR; TCRdb keeps in-frame clones, though not all of them. The sample carries 25,000 to 35,000 clones, roughly 85% recorded once. Study observations and caveats: Memory T cells were less diverse than naive, with memory CD8+ most oligoclonal. Memory CD8+ clonal expansion seemed more limited with regulatory than mature dendritic cells.

This sequence was found in a human donor in good health. The rearrangement links TRBV6-5 to TRBJ1-5; D remains unclear. Sequencing used naive CD4+ T cells from blood. Subset of the sample: CD45RA+ naive T cells. In DNA form, the CDR3 reads TGTGCCAGCAGTAAGGAGGGATTTCAGCCCCAGCATTTT. Translation: CASSKEGFQPQHF.